This entry lists 23 T cell receptor beta chains sequenced from one sample in a study of CD8 T cells in ankylosing spondylitis. TCRdb passed the 5' RACE reads through MiXCR, listing each CDR3 protein once. The repertoire has approximately 300,000 distinct CDR3 sequences, 20% of them found once; the top ten carry approximately 3.7%. Input material: blood, either unsorted or a sorted T cell fraction (not recorded which). These TCRs come from a female donor with ankylosing spondylitis or in good health (not recorded which).

J is TRBJ2-7 and V is TRBV10-3; tentative D call: TRBD1 (7 bases). The CDR3 is made up of 15 amino acids. The germline V gene encodes CDR1 ENHRY and CDR2 SYGVKD. V was shortened by 10 bases and J by 3 bases, with 22 bases between the two germline ends. The DNA of the CDR3 is TGTGCCACTATAAGGTTGCAGGGGGGAAACTACGAGCAGTACTTC. Its protein is CATIRLQGGNYEQYF.

The CDR3 here is CASSRSTGASKAPDTQYF. CDR3 DNA sequence: TGTGCCAGCTCACGCTCCACGGGTGCCTCAAAGGCCCCAGATACGCAGTATTTT. The J gene is TRBJ2-3, the V gene TRBV18; no definite D call. Trimming pared 4 bases from V and 4 bases from J, leaving 24 bases between. Germline CDR1 KGHSH, CDR2 LQKENI. The CDR3 covers 18 residues.

This clonotype was counted only a few times. This rearrangement joins TRBV20-1 to TRBJ2-3, with D perhaps being TRBD1 or TRBD2 (6 bases each). V dropped 3 bases and J dropped 3 bases, with 13 bases sitting between them. Germline values: CDR1 DFQATT, CDR2 SNEGSKA (reference sequence). The CDR3 totals 14 residues. As DNA, the CDR3 is TGCAGTGCTAGGGAGGGGGGAAGGACAGATACGCAGTATTTT. Protein: CSAREGGRTDTQYF.

This clonotype has at least ten counts. The chain links TRBV20-1 to TRBJ2-1, with D perhaps matching TRBD2 (6 bases). The CDR3 is 14 amino acids. In germline, CDR1 is DFQATT, CDR2 SNEGSKA (reference sequence). V was cut by 5 bases and J by 7 bases, with 18 bases left in between. CDR3 sequence (DNA): TGCAGTGCTTCCATAGCGGCCCTGGGTAATGAGCAGTTCTTC. Its translation is CSASIAALGNEQFF.

The gene calls are TRBV20-1 and TRBJ2-7; D gene ambiguous. The germline V gene has CDR1 DFQATT and CDR2 SNEGSKA (reference sequence). The CDR3 has 11 residues. V was shortened by 6 bases and J by 3 bases, with 9 bases between the two germline ends. Here the CDR3 reads CSAPQLYEQYF. CDR3 DNA: TGCAGTGCGCCTCAACTCTACGAGCAGTACTTC.

This clonotype was observed at least ten times. This chain joins TRBV20-1 and TRBJ2-6; weak D call: TRBD2 (5 bases). The CDR3 is made up of 15 amino acids. The germline V gene has CDR1 DFQATT and CDR2 SNEGSKA (reference sequence). V lost 6 bases to trimming and J lost 3 bases, with 15 bases between them. The CDR3 DNA reads as TGCAGTGCCCCCCCCGGGGTTGATGGGGCCAACGTCCTGACTTTC. Amino acids: CSAPPGVDGANVLTF.

V and J are TRBV5-4 and TRBJ2-1; D possibly corresponds to TRBD1 (6 bases). Germline values: CDR1 SGHNT, CDR2 YYREEE (reference sequence). Trimming took off 2 bases at V and 8 bases at J, with 20 bases between the two ends. The CDR3 is 16 residues long. The CDR3 sequence is CASSLPGQLPGDEQFF. For the CDR3, the DNA is TGTGCCAGCAGCTTACCGGGACAACTCCCAGGCGATGAGCAGTTCTTC.

This sequence joins TRBV13 and TRBJ2-7, with D possibly being TRBD2 (6 bases). Germline assignment: CDR1 PRHDT and CDR2 FYEKMQ (reference sequence). This CDR3 region has 14 residues. Trimming pared 6 bases from V and 3 bases from J, leaving 15 bases between. This CDR3 is CASSTSGSNYEQYF. In DNA, the CDR3 is TGTGCCAGCAGTACCTCCGGGAGTAACTACGAGCAGTACTTC.

This chain links TRBV6-5 with TRBJ2-5; 7 nucleotides match TRBD1. The germline gives CDR1 MNHEY, CDR2 SVGAGI. Germline trimming cut 2 bases from V and 5 bases from J; bases unmatched to any gene: 5. CDR3 length: 14 residues. CDR3 nucleotide sequence: TGTGCCAGCAGTTACCGACAGGGATGGGAGACCCAGTACTTC. This codes for CASSYRQGWETQYF.

The chain couples TRBV12-3 or TRBV12-4 to TRBJ1-1, with D possibly TRBD1 on 6 matching bases. This CDR3 is built from 15 residues. V lost 3 bases and J 4 bases, leaving 15 bases between the germline ends. CDR3 in amino acids: CASSLGARGGTEAFF. CDR3 sequence (DNA): TGTGCCAGCAGTTTGGGGGCTCGAGGTGGCACTGAAGCTTTCTTT.

This clonotype was detected a few times. This chain joins TRBV5-5 and TRBJ2-3; unclear D gene. Trimming took 0 bases from V and 2 from J, leaving 10 bases between them. This CDR3 is built from 15 residues. In germline, CDR1 is SGHKS, CDR2 YYEKEE (reference sequence). The CDR3 region is CASSLGPHNTDTQYF. The CDR3 nucleotides are TGTGCCAGCAGCTTGGGACCTCACAACACAGATACGCAGTATTTT. Full variable domain (outside the CDR3, taken from reference TRBV5-5 and TRBJ2-3): DAGVTQSPTHLIKTRGQQVTLRCSPISGHKSVSWYQQVLGQGPQFIFQYYEKEERGRGNFPDRFSARQFPNYSSELNVNALLLGDSALYLCASSLGPHNTDTQYFGPGTRLTVL.

This clonotype was seen many times. The chain combines TRBV4-3 with TRBJ2-2, with TRBD1 matching 9 bases. With 1 base clipped from V and 3 bases from J, the junction kept 3 bases outside the gene matches. The germline CDR1 and CDR2 sequences are LGHNA and YSLEER. The CDR3 contains 16 residues. CDR3 bases: TGCGCCAGCAGCCAAGGGGACAGGGCTTACACCGGGGAGCTGTTTTTT. As protein: CASSQGDRAYTGELFF.

This clonotype was found a few times. The chain has TRBV15 and TRBJ1-5; 11 bases align to TRBD1. CDR1 and CDR2 from the germline V gene are LNHNV and YYDKDF (reference sequence). V dropped 0 bases and J dropped 13; count of bases not matched to a gene: 8. The CDR3 spans 15 residues. CDR3 sequence: CATSRDLGTGGNQHF. The DNA of the CDR3 is TGTGCCACCAGCAGAGACTTAGGGACAGGGGGTAATCAGCATTTT.

The rearrangement joins TRBV7-9 to TRBJ2-5; 7 nucleotides line up with TRBD2. CDR3 length: 15 amino acids. Germline-derived CDR1 and CDR2 are SEHNR and FQNEAQ (reference sequence). With 5 bases clipped from V and 6 bases from J, the junction kept 12 bases outside the gene matches. Here the CDR3 DNA reads TGTGCCAGCAGCCCTTCTAGCGGATTTCTGAAGACCCAGTACTTC. This encodes CASSPSSGFLKTQYF.

There are many counts of this clonotype. The CDR3 DNA follows: TGCAGTGCTAGCCTCCGAGGCGGACGGTACAATGAGCAGTTCTTC. It codes for CSASLRGGRYNEQFF. The chain uses TRBV20-1 and TRBJ2-1; D uncertain. Trimming took off 3 bases at V and 4 bases at J, with 16 bases between the two ends. From germline, CDR1 is DFQATT and CDR2 SNEGSKA (reference sequence). There are 15 residues in the CDR3.

The chain carries TRBV27 and TRBJ2-5; D is unclear. The germline CDR1 and CDR2 sequences are MNHEY and SMNVEV (reference sequence). Deletions cut 8 bases from V and 4 bases from J, with 20 bases between. CDR3 length: 15 amino acids. CDR3 region: CASGSGSTKIETQYF. The CDR3 DNA reads as TGTGCCAGCGGATCCGGGTCGACGAAAATAGAGACCCAGTACTTC.

J is TRBJ2-2 and V is TRBV13, with TRBD1 matching 8 bases. The CDR3 runs to 16 residues. CDR1 PRHDT and CDR2 FYEKMQ come from the germline V gene (reference sequence). Trimming removed 5 bases from V and 4 bases from J; junction bases left unmatched: 9. The CDR3 loop reads CASSTRTGLGTGELFF. The CDR3 DNA sequence: TGTGCCAGCAGCACTCGGACAGGGCTGGGCACCGGGGAGCTGTTTTTT.

The chain links TRBV20-1 to TRBJ2-5; perhaps TRBD2 as D (5 bases). Germline V gene lookup returns CDR1 DFQATT and CDR2 SNEGSKA (reference sequence). The CDR3 extends over 15 amino acids. Trimming shortened V by 0 bases and J by 3 bases, and 14 bases separated the two germline ends. The CDR3 DNA sequence: TGCAGTGCTAGAGATGGAGCCGCACTAGAAGAGACCCAGTACTTC. Translating it yields CSARDGAALEETQYF.

The genes are TRBV20-1 and TRBJ1-3; D is undetermined. V was cut by 6 bases and J by 4 bases, with 13 bases left in between. The CDR3 contains 13 residues. Germline assignment: CDR1 DFQATT and CDR2 SNEGSKA (reference sequence). CDR3 protein: CSALGVTGNTIYF. The CDR3 DNA reads TGCAGTGCCCTTGGGGTGACCGGAAACACCATATATTTT.

The rearrangement uses TRBV30 and TRBJ1-1; D remains ambiguous. Germline V lookup: CDR1 GTSNPN, CDR2 SVGIG (reference sequence). The CDR3 is 13 amino acids. The germline V and J ends were trimmed by 2 bases and 6 bases, with 13 bases remaining between them. The CDR3 bases are TGTGCCTGGAGTAAGGGATTAGTTTCTGAAGCTTTCTTT. Its protein is CAWSKGLVSEAFF.

This rearrangement joins TRBV9 to TRBJ1-1, with TRBD1 as a possible D gene (5 bases). Trimming cost V 3 bases and J 8 bases, with 14 bases left between them. From germline, CDR1 is SGDLS and CDR2 YYNGEE. This CDR3 comprises 13 residues. The DNA for the CDR3 is TGTGCCAGCAGCGCCCTTTCGACAGCCGAAGCTTTCTTT. Translating gives CASSALSTAEAFF. Variable domain in full (rest from reference TRBV9 and TRBJ1-1): DSGVTQTPKHLITATGQRVTLRCSPRSGDLSVYWYQQSLDQGLQFLIQYYNGEERAKGNILERFSAQQFPDLHSELNLSSLELGDSALYFCASSALSTAEAFFGQGTRLTVV.

This clonotype was seen a few times. The gene calls are TRBV6-2 or TRBV6-3 and TRBJ2-3; D perhaps matches TRBD1 (5 bases). Trimming pared 5 bases from V and 7 bases from J, leaving 19 bases between. The CDR3 is 15 amino acids. CDR1 is MNHEY, CDR2 SVGEGT, per germline. This CDR3 reads CASSAGRRSGHTQYF. In DNA, the CDR3 is TGTGCCAGCAGTGCCGGTCGTCGCTCAGGGCATACGCAGTATTTT.

In this sample, this clonotype turned up a few times. The V call is TRBV5-1, the J call TRBJ2-7; maybe TRBD2 (6 bases). Germline values: CDR1 SGHRS, CDR2 YFSETQ. This CDR3 region has 12 residues. V was shortened by 6 bases and J by 3 bases, with 10 bases between the two germline ends. CDR3: CASTLDYYEQYF. CDR3 DNA sequence: TGCGCCAGCACGTTGGACTACTACGAGCAGTACTTC.